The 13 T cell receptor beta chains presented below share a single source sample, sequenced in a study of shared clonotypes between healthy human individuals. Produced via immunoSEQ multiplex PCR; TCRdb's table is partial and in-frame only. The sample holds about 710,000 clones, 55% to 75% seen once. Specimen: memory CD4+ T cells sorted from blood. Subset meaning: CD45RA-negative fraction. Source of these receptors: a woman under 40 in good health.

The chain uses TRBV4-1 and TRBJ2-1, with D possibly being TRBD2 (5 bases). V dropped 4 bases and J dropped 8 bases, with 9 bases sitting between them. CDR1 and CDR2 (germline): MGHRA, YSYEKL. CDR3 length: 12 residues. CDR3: CASSPGVHEQFF. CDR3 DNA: TGCGCCAGCAGCCCCGGGGTCCATGAGCAGTTCTTC.

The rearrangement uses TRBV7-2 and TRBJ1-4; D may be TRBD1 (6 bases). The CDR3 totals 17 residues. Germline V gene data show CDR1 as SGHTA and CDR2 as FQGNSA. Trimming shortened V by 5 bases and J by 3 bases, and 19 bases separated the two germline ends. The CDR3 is CASSHGQGRSPNEKLFF. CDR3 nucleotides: TGTGCCAGCAGCCACGGCCAGGGGAGGTCCCCTAATGAAAAACTGTTTTTT.

The CDR3: CASRTTGRTEAFF. The CDR3 nucleotides read TGTGCCAGCAGGACCACAGGGAGGACTGAAGCTTTCTTT. V usage is TRBV28 and J usage is TRBJ1-1, with a tentative D call TRBD1 (6 bases). Germline CDR1 is MDHEN and CDR2 is SYDVKM. V was cut by 6 bases and J by 5 bases, with 13 bases left in between. CDR3 length: 13 amino acids.

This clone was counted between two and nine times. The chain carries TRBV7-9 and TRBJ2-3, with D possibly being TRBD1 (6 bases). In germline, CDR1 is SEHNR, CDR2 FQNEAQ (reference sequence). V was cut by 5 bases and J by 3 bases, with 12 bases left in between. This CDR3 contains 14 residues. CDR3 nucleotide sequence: TGTGCCAGCAGCCCAGTTAGGGGGACAGATACGCAGTATTTT. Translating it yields CASSPVRGTDTQYF.

This CDR3 reads CASSWTRVRNEQFF. The DNA of the CDR3 is TGTGCCAGCAGTTGGACTAGGGTCCGCAATGAGCAGTTCTTC. The rearrangement joins TRBV28 to TRBJ2-1; 7 bases match TRBD2. V was clipped by 4 bases and J by 6 bases; unmatched bases: 6. The V gene's germline CDR1 is MDHEN and CDR2 SYDVKM. This CDR3 spans 14 amino acids.

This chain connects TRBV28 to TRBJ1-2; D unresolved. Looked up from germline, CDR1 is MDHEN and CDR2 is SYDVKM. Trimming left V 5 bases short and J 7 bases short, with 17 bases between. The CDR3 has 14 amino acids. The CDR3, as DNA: TGTGCCAGCAGTGGAGAGGATATCCCTCGTGGCTACACCTTC. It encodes CASSGEDIPRGYTF.

The CDR3 nucleotides are TGTGCCAGCATGGAGGGCGGCACTGAAGCTTTCTTT. Protein: CASMEGGTEAFF. This chain links TRBV27 with TRBJ1-1; D is ambiguous. CDR3 length equals 12 residues. From germline, CDR1 is MNHEY and CDR2 SMNVEV (reference sequence). V was pared by 7 bases and J by 4 bases, with 10 bases between.

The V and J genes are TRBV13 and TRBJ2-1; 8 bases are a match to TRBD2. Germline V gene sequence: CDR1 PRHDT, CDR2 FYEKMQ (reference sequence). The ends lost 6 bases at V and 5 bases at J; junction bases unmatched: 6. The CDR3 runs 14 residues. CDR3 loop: CASRSREGNNEQFF. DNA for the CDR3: TGTGCCAGCAGGAGTCGGGAGGGGAACAATGAGCAGTTCTTC.

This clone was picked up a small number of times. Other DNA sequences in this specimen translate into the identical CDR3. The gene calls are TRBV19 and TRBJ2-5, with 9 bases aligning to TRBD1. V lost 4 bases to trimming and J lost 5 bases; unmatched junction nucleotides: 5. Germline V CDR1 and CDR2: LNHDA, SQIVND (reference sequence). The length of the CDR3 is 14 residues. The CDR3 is CASSTTGGGETQYF. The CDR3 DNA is TGTGCCAGTAGTACCACAGGGGGCGGGGAGACCCAGTACTTC.

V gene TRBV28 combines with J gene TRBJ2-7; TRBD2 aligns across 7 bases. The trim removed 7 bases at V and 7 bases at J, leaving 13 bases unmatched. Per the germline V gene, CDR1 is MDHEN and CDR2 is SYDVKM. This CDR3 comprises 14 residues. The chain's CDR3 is CASTPGLEASEQYF. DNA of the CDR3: TGTGCCAGCACTCCAGGACTAGAGGCGAGTGAGCAGTACTTC.

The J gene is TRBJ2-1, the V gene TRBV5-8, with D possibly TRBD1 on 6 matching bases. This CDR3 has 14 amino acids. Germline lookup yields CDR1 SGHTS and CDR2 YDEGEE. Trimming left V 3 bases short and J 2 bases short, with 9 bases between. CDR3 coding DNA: TGTGCCAGCAGCTCCTGGACAGCCTACAATGAGCAGTTCTTC. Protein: CASSSWTAYNEQFF. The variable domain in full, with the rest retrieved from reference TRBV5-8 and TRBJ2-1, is EAGVTQSPTHLIKTRGQQATLRCSPISGHTSVYWYQQALGLGLQFLLWYDEGEERNRGNFPPRFSGRQFPNYSSELNVNALELEDSALYLCASSSWTAYNEQFFGPGTRLTVL.

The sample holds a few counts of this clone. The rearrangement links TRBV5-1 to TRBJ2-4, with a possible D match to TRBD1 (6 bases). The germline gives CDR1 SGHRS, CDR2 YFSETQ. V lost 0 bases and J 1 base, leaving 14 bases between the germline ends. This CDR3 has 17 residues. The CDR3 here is CASSLGQGYFAKNIQYF. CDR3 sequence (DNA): TGCGCCAGCAGCTTGGGTCAGGGGTATTTTGCCAAAAACATTCAGTACTTC.

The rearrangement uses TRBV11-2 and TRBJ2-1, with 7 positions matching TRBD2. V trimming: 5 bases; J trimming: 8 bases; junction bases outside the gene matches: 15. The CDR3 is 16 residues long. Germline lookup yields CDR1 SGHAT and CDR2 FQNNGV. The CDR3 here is CASSRDQGGGAYEQFF. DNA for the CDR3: TGTGCCAGCAGCCGGGACCAGGGCGGGGGAGCGTATGAGCAGTTCTTC.